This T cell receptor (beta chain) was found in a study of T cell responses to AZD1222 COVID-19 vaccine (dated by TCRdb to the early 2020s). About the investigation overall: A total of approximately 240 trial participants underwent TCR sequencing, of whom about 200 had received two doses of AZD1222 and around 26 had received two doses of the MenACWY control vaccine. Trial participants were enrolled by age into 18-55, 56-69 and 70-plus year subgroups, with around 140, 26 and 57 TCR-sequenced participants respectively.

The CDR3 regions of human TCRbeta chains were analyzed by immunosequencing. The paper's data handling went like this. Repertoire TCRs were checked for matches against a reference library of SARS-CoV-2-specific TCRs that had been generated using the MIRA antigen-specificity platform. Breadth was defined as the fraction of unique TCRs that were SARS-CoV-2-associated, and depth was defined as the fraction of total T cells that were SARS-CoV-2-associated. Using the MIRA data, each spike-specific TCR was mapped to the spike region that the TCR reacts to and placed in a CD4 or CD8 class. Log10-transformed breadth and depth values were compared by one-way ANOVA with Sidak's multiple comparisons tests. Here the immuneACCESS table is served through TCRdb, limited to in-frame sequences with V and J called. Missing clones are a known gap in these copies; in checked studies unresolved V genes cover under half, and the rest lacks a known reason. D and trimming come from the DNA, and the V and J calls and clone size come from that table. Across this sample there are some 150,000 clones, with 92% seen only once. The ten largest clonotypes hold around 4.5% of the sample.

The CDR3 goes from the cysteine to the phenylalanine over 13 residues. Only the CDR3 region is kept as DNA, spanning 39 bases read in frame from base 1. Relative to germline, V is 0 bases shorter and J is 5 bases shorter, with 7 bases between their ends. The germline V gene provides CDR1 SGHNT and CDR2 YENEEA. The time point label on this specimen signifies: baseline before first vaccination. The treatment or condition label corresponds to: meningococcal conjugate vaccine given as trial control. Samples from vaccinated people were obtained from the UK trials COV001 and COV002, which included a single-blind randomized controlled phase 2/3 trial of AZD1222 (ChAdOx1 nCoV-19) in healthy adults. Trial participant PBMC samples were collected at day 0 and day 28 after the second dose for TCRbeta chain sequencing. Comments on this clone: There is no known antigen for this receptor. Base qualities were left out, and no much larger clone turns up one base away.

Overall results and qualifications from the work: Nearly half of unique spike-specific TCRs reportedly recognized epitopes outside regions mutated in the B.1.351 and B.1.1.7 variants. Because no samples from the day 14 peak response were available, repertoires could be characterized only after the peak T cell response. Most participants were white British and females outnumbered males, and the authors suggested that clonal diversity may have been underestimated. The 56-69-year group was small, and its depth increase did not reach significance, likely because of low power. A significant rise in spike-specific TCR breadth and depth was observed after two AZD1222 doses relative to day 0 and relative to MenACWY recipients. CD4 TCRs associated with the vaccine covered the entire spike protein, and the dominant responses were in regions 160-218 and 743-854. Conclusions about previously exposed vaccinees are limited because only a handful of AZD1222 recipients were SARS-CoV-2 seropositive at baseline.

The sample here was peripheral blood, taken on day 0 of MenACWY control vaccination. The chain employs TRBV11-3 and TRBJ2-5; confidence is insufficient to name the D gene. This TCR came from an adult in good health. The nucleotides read TGTGCCAGCAGCTTAGATCGGTTTGAGACCCAGTACTTC. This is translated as CASSLDRFETQYF.